Each of the 29 T cell receptor beta chains below was sequenced from the same sample in a study of CD8 T cells in Susac syndrome (dated by TCRdb to the late 2010s). Library prep was done by the immunoSEQ multiplex PCR assay. RNA was extracted with the RNeasy kit and about 0.5 to 1 ug was reverse transcribed using random hexamers. Through fastp at Q25 and MiXCR, TCRdb rebuilt clones from the public reads, retaining in-frame beta chains. Rows with one shared CDR3 protein collapse into an entry with the most common genes and DNA. The sample table holds around 300,000 distinct CDR3 sequences, of which about 90% were seen once. The ten largest clones capture roughly 0.064% of the sample. Sequenced input: CD4+ T cells from PBMCs. All receptors come from a human donor with multiple sclerosis.

In its sample, this clonotype was seen a few times. This sequence joins TRBV18 and TRBJ1-2, with 10 bases identical to TRBD1. The CDR3 loop spans 14 amino acids. V was clipped by 3 bases and J by 6 bases; unmatched bases: 4. The germline V gene has CDR1 KGHSH and CDR2 LQKENI. The DNA for the CDR3 is TGTGCCAGCTCACCGTCCGGGACAGGGGATGGCTACACCTTC. The encoded protein is CASSPSGTGDGYTF.

The genes are TRBV5-1 and TRBJ1-2; a weak D match, TRBD1 (5 bases). This CDR3 has 19 amino acids. Germline assignment: CDR1 SGHRS and CDR2 YFSETQ. V lost 0 bases, J lost 3 bases, and 24 bases lay in between. CDR3 loop: CASSLAQGLGPMEYYGYTF. DNA of the CDR3: TGCGCCAGCAGCTTGGCCCAGGGCTTGGGGCCGATGGAATACTATGGCTACACCTTC.

The chain uses TRBV7-9 and TRBJ2-2; 11 bases fit TRBD2. V trimming: 3 bases; J trimming: 4 bases; junction bases outside the gene matches: 7. Germline V gives CDR1 SEHNR, CDR2 FQNEAQ (reference sequence). This CDR3 comprises 17 residues. CDR3 bases: TGTGCCAGCAGCTTTACGCTAGCGGGAGGCGGCACCGGGGAGCTGTTTTTT. It translates to CASSFTLAGGGTGELFF.

This chain uses TRBV5-6 with TRBJ1-5, with D perhaps TRBD1 (5 bases). The CDR3 loop spans 15 amino acids. The V and J ends lost 1 base and 7 bases respectively, with 15 bases between them. In germline, CDR1 is SGHDT, CDR2 YYEEEE. CDR3 in DNA: TGTGCCAGCAGCTTGTTGGGGGACTCACGGCAGCCCCAGCATTTT. It translates to CASSLLGDSRQPQHF.

This clonotype occurred once. V gene TRBV27 combines with J gene TRBJ1-1; D is unresolved. The CDR3 extends over 14 amino acids. Germline V CDR1 and CDR2: MNHEY, SMNVEV (reference sequence). V lost 4 bases to trimming and J lost 2 bases, with 11 bases between them. DNA for the CDR3: TGTGCCAGCAGTTCACGCTTGACAAACACTGAAGCTTTCTTT. This gives the protein CASSSRLTNTEAFF.

The rearrangement links TRBV20-1 to TRBJ1-4; the D gene is possibly TRBD1 (6 bases). The CDR3 has 15 amino acids. Per the germline V gene, CDR1 is DFQATT and CDR2 is SNEGSKA (reference sequence). V was cut by 3 bases and J by 5 bases, with 16 bases left in between. The CDR3 region is CSARSSGGANEKLFF. The CDR3 nucleotides are TGCAGTGCTAGGTCCTCCGGGGGGGCAAATGAAAAACTGTTTTTT.

V and J are TRBV4-2 and TRBJ1-1; 9 nucleotides match TRBD1. The CDR3 is 15 amino acids. V trimming: 3 bases; J trimming: 4 bases; junction bases outside the gene matches: 6. Germline V gene lookup returns CDR1 LGHNA and CDR2 YNFKEQ. The CDR3 DNA sequence: TGTGCCAGCAGCCAGGGGACAGGGCCTTCCACTGAAGCTTTCTTT. Translation gives CASSQGTGPSTEAFF.

This chain links TRBV28 with TRBJ2-1; 7 bases are a match to TRBD2. Germline CDR1 reads MDHEN; CDR2 reads SYDVKM. Trimming took 3 bases from V and 6 from J; bases not matched to a gene: 5. The CDR3 covers 14 residues. CDR3 DNA: TGTGCCAGCAGTTTTCTTGAGCGGGGCAATGAGCAGTTCTTC. This encodes CASSFLERGNEQFF. Full variable domain (outside the CDR3, taken from reference TRBV28 and TRBJ2-1): DVKVTQSSRYLVKRTGEKVFLECVQDMDHENMFWYRQDPGLGLRLIYFSYDVKMKEKGDIPEGYSVSREKKERFSLILESASTNQTSMYLCASSFLERGNEQFFGPGTRLTVL.

The V and J genes are TRBV18 and TRBJ1-1; perhaps TRBD1 as D (5 bases). Trimming took 9 bases from V and 0 from J, leaving 11 bases between them. Per the germline V gene, CDR1 is KGHSH and CDR2 is LQKENI. This CDR3 region has 13 residues. The CDR3 reads CASRQSLNTEAFF. In DNA form, the CDR3 reads TGTGCCAGTCGACAGAGCTTGAACACTGAAGCTTTCTTT.

This clonotype has just one count. The genes are TRBV2 and TRBJ2-3, with no clear D. V was cut by 8 bases and J by 3 bases, with 15 bases left in between. The germline V gene encodes CDR1 SNHLY and CDR2 FYNNEI. The CDR3 has 14 amino acids. CDR3 protein: CASRRPVQTDTQYF. The CDR3 DNA follows: TGTGCCAGCCGCCGCCCCGTACAGACAGATACGCAGTATTTT.

The V gene is TRBV20-1, the J gene TRBJ1-5; 7 bases are a match to TRBD1. The CDR3 is made up of 18 amino acids. From germline, CDR1 is DFQATT and CDR2 SNEGSKA (reference sequence). V lost 6 bases, J lost 2 bases, and 19 bases stayed unmatched. The DNA for the CDR3 is TGCAGTGCCGCAGACGTCTTCCCGACAGGGTCGGGCAATCAGCCCCAGCATTTT. Protein product: CSAADVFPTGSGNQPQHF.

This clonotype was observed a single time. V and J are TRBV6-2 or TRBV6-3 and TRBJ1-2; no clear D. In germline, CDR1 is MNHEY, CDR2 SVGEGT. The CDR3 consists of 15 residues. Trimming removed 0 bases from V and 6 bases from J, with 14 bases in between. This CDR3 is CASSYSSRREHGYTF. DNA of the CDR3: TGTGCCAGCAGTTACTCGTCTAGGAGAGAGCATGGCTACACCTTC.

This sequence joins TRBV11-2 and TRBJ2-3; TRBD2 matches 8 bases. Germline V lookup: CDR1 SGHAT, CDR2 FQNNGV. Trimming removed 5 bases from V and 6 bases from J; junction bases left unmatched: 7. CDR3 length: 14 amino acids. The CDR3 loop reads CASSPREGWDTQYF. The CDR3 nucleotides read TGTGCCAGCAGCCCACGGGAGGGGTGGGATACGCAGTATTTT.

CDR3 amino acids: CASSQDHRSSYEQYF. The CDR3 bases are TGTGCCAGCAGCCAAGATCATAGGAGCTCCTACGAGCAGTACTTC. The V gene is TRBV4-2, the J gene TRBJ2-7; D remains unclear. This CDR3 is 15 amino acids long. Trimming shortened V by 0 bases and J by 0 bases, and 9 bases separated the two germline ends. Germline V lookup: CDR1 LGHNA, CDR2 YNFKEQ.

The chain's CDR3 is CASSLNPLQETQYF. For the CDR3, the DNA is TGTGCCAGCAGCTTAAATCCCCTACAAGAGACCCAGTACTTC. The rearrangement uses TRBV7-3 and TRBJ2-5; D ambiguous. The CDR3 consists of 14 residues. The V gene's germline CDR1 is SGHTA and CDR2 FQGTGA. V lost 1 base and J 2 bases, leaving 8 bases between the germline ends. Using reference TRBV7-3 and TRBJ2-5 for the parts outside the CDR3, the full variable domain is GAGVSQTPSNKVTEKGKYVELRCDPISGHTALYWYRQSLGQGPEFLIYFQGTGAADDSGLPNDRFFAVRPEGSVSTLKIQRTERGDSAVYLCASSLNPLQETQYFGPGTRLLVL.

The rearrangement uses TRBV11-2 and TRBJ2-1; weak D call: TRBD1 (5 bases). This CDR3 spans 15 amino acids. Germline CDR1 reads SGHAT; CDR2 reads FQNNGV. Trimming removed 7 bases from V and 4 bases from J, with 17 bases in between. This chain's CDR3 is CASTRGPRTYNEQFF. As DNA, the CDR3 is TGTGCCAGCACCCGAGGCCCAAGGACATACAATGAGCAGTTCTTC.

The J gene is TRBJ2-5, the V gene TRBV30; either TRBD1 or TRBD2 may fit D (6 bases each). The CDR3 sequence is 11 residues long. Germline V gene sequence: CDR1 GTSNPN, CDR2 SVGIG (reference sequence). CDR3 in amino acids: CARGVGETQYF. Written as DNA, the CDR3 is TGTGCTAGGGGGGTCGGAGAGACCCAGTACTTC.

V and J are TRBV6-2 or TRBV6-3 and TRBJ2-5; tentatively, D is TRBD1 or TRBD2 (5 bases each). CDR1 is MNHEY and CDR2 is SVGEGT in the germline V gene. V was pared by 7 bases and J by 5 bases, with 23 bases between. There are 16 residues in the CDR3. The CDR3 DNA follows: TGTGCCAGCAATGCTAAAGGGACGGTTCGACGGGAGACCCAGTACTTC. It yields the protein CASNAKGTVRRETQYF.

This chain connects TRBV30 to TRBJ2-6, with D perhaps given as TRBD1 or TRBD2 (5 bases each). V was shortened by 0 bases and J by 2 bases, with 11 bases between the two germline ends. This CDR3 region has 16 residues. From germline, CDR1 is GTSNPN and CDR2 SVGIG (reference sequence). The CDR3 protein is CAWSVVGTAGANVLTF. The CDR3 DNA follows: TGTGCCTGGAGTGTAGTGGGGACCGCTGGGGCCAACGTCCTGACTTTC.

The CDR3, as DNA: TGTGCCAGCAGCCAAGACGGGACTAGCGGCCCCTCCTACAATGAGCAGTTCTTC. Translated: CASSQDGTSGPSYNEQFF. This chain joins TRBV3-1 and TRBJ2-1; TRBD2 agrees at 11 bases. In germline, CDR1 is LGHDT, CDR2 YNNKEL (reference sequence). The ends lost 0 bases at V and 0 bases at J; junction bases unmatched: 4. This CDR3 spans 18 amino acids.

CDR3 DNA: TGCGCCAGCAGCCCCTGGACAGGGGTAAGGAACGAGCAGTACTTC. As protein: CASSPWTGVRNEQYF. This rearrangement joins TRBV5-1 to TRBJ2-7, with 9 positions matching TRBD1. CDR1 and CDR2 from the germline V gene are SGHRS and YFSETQ. The CDR3 contains 15 residues. V lost 4 bases and J lost 5; bases outside the gene matches: 10.

This chain links TRBV20-1 with TRBJ2-5; D call uncertain. The length of the CDR3 is 11 residues. V was trimmed by 1 base and J by 3 bases, leaving 3 bases between them. CDR1 is DFQATT, CDR2 SNEGSKA, per germline (reference sequence). In nucleotides, the CDR3 is TGCAGTGCTAGAGGCGAAGAGACCCAGTACTTC. Protein product: CSARGEETQYF.

The chain carries TRBV11-2 and TRBJ1-2; D perhaps matches TRBD1 (6 bases). CDR1 is SGHAT, CDR2 FQNNGV, per germline. The CDR3 is made up of 17 amino acids. Trimming stripped 4 bases from V and 4 bases from J, with 22 bases between. The CDR3 DNA reads TGTGCCAGCAGCTCCCTGGCCCGCGGACAGCACGGCTATGGCTACACCTTC. Translated, it gives CASSSLARGQHGYGYTF. Supplemented by reference TRBV11-2 and TRBJ1-2, the full variable domain reads EAGVAQSPRYKIIEKRQSVAFWCNPISGHATLYWYQQILGQGPKLLIQFQNNGVVDDSQLPKDRFSAERLKGVDSTLKIQPAKLEDSAVYLCASSSLARGQHGYGYTFGSGTRLTVV.

The chain employs TRBV27 and TRBJ1-2, with 7 bases lining up with TRBD1. The CDR3 has 15 residues. Germline lookup yields CDR1 MNHEY and CDR2 SMNVEV (reference sequence). Trimming cost V 6 bases and J 4 bases; bases outside gene matches: 11. CDR3 loop: CASSPGDRAPYGYTF. CDR3 nucleotide sequence: TGTGCCAGCAGCCCGGGAGACAGGGCCCCCTATGGCTACACCTTC.

This clonotype was observed a single time. V and J are TRBV3-1 and TRBJ2-1, with D possibly being TRBD2 (6 bases). Germline lookup yields CDR1 LGHDT and CDR2 YNNKEL (reference sequence). The V end was cut by 4 bases, the J end by 8 bases, with 15 bases between. This CDR3 has 14 amino acids. The chain's CDR3 is CASSLAVIADEQFF. The CDR3 nucleotides read TGTGCCAGCAGCCTAGCGGTCATAGCGGATGAGCAGTTCTTC.

The V call is TRBV7-2, the J call TRBJ2-5; TRBD2 matches at 8 bases. CDR1 is SGHTA and CDR2 is FQGNSA in the germline V gene. The CDR3 has 16 residues. V lost 1 base and J lost 3; bases outside the gene matches: 7. The CDR3 reads CASSLGGSGTKETQYF. CDR3 sequence (DNA): TGTGCCAGCAGCTTAGGTGGTAGCGGGACCAAAGAGACCCAGTACTTC.

The chain is built from TRBV20-1 and TRBJ2-7; the match to TRBD2 covers 9 bases. J gave up 3 bases and V 3 bases, and 6 bases lay outside the gene matches. The CDR3 is 14 amino acids. Germline-derived CDR1 and CDR2 are DFQATT and SNEGSKA (reference sequence). CDR3 residues: CSASRLAGRYEQYF. CDR3 bases: TGCAGTGCTAGCCGGCTAGCGGGACGCTACGAGCAGTACTTC.

This chain joins TRBV2 and TRBJ2-1, with D maybe TRBD2 (6 bases). The V end was cut by 8 bases, the J end by 7 bases, with 21 bases between. This CDR3 has 15 residues. CDR1 and CDR2 (germline): SNHLY, FYNNEI. CDR3 in DNA: TGTGCCAGCGGGGATGTAACGGGAGAGAGGAATGAGCAGTTCTTC. It translates to CASGDVTGERNEQFF.

The genes are TRBV6-1 and TRBJ1-4; D not certain. V dropped 5 bases and J dropped 7 bases, with 11 bases sitting between them. The CDR3 is 13 residues long. Germline V gives CDR1 MNHNS, CDR2 SASEGT. DNA for the CDR3: TGTGCCAGCAGTCCCTCCCAGCCTGAAAAACTGTTTTTT. Its translation is CASSPSQPEKLFF.